This T cell receptor beta chain was sequenced during a study of T cells in tuberculosis. Study-wide results and limits: Active tuberculosis cases were adults; controls were adolescents. Active tuberculosis patients had shorter CDR3-alpha; the beta difference was nonsignificant.

The repertoire was sequenced with immunoSEQ multiplex PCR; TCRdb's copy has only in-frame clones and lacks some. The sample yields under 35,000 clones, less than 95% seen once. Tuberculin skin test and IGRA determined adolescents' latent tuberculosis status at entry. In the case of this clone: Its specificity is unknown.

The CDR3 has 19 amino acids. With 6 bases clipped from V and 2 bases from J, the junction kept 15 bases outside the gene matches. Per the germline V gene, CDR1 is MDHEN and CDR2 is SYDVKM. The clonotype was recovered from a donor under 30 with latent tuberculosis or without tuberculosis infection. The sequenced material came from PBMCs. This chain joins TRBV28 and TRBJ2-6; 8 nucleotides align to TRBD1. The CDR3 reads CASRLRTGPSRTGANVLTF. The CDR3 DNA is TGTGCCAGCAGGCTTAGGACAGGGCCTTCGAGGACTGGGGCCAACGTCCTGACTTTC.